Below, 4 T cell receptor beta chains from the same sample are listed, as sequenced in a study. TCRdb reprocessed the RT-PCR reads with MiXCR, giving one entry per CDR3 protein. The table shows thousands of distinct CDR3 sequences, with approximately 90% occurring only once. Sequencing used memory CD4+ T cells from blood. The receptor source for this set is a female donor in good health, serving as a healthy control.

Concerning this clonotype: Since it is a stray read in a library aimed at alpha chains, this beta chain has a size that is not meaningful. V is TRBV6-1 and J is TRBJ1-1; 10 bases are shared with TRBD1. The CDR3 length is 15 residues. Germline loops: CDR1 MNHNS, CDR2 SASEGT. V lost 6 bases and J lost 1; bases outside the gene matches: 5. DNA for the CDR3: TGTGCCAGCAGACAGGGACAGGGGAGGAACACTGAAGCTTTCTTT. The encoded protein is CASRQGQGRNTEAFF.

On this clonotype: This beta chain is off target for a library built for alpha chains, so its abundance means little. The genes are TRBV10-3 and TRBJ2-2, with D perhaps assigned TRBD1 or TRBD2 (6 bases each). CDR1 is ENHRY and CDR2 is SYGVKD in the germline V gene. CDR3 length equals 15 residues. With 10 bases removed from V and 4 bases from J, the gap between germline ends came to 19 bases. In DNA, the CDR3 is TGTGCCACTGTCGGGGGCAGCGGTAGCACCGGGGAGCTGTTTTTT. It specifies CATVGGSGSTGELFF.

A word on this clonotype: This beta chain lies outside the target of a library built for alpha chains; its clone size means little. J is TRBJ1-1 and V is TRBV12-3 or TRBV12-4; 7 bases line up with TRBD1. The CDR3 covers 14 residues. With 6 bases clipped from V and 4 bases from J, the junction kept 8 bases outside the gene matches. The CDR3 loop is CASSRDREVTEAFF. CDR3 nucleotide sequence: TGTGCCAGCAGCCGAGACAGGGAAGTCACTGAAGCTTTCTTT.

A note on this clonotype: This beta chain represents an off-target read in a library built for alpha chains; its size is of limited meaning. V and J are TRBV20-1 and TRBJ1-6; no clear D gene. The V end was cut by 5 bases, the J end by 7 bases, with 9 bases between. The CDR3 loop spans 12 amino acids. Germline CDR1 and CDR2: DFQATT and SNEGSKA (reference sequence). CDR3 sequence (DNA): TGCAGTGCTCGGGCCCTAAATTCACCCCTCCACTTT. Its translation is CSARALNSPLHF.